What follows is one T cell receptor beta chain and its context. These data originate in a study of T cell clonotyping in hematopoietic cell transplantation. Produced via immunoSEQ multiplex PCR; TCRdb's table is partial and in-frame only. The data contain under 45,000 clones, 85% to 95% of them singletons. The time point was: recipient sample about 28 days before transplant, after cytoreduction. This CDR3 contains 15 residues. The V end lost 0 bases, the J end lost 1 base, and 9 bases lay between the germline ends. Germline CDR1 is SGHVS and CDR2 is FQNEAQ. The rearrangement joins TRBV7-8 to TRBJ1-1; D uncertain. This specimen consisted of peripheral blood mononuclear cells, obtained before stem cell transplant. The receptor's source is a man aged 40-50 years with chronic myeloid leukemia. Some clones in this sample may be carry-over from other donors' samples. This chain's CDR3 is CASSLAARGNTEAFF. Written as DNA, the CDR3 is TGTGCCAGCAGCTTAGCGGCGCGGGGGAACACTGAAGCTTTCTTT.